Shown below are 26 T cell receptor beta chains from a single sample sequenced in a study of shared clonotypes between healthy human individuals. Clones were read by immunoSEQ multiplex PCR, and TCRdb kept only the in-frame ones, dropping some. The repertoire has under 650,000 clones, 90% to 97% of them found once; the top ten carry about 0.064%. What was sequenced was naive CD4+ T cells sorted from blood. The sample's subset: CD45RA+ positively selected. Receptor source: a woman aged 25-40 years in good health.

The gene calls are TRBV5-6 and TRBJ2-7; D remains unclear. CDR1 is SGHDT, CDR2 YYEEEE, per germline. V was shortened by 0 bases and J by 5 bases, with 12 bases between the two germline ends. CDR3 length: 14 residues. The CDR3 sequence is CASSLAPGAHEQYF. CDR3 DNA sequence: TGTGCCAGCAGCTTGGCCCCAGGAGCCCACGAGCAGTACTTC.

V and J are TRBV6-6 and TRBJ1-5; tentatively, D is TRBD1 (5 bases). The CDR3 is made up of 16 amino acids. Germline CDR1 is MNHNY and CDR2 is SVGAGI (reference sequence). Deletions cut 6 bases from V and 0 bases from J, with 15 bases between. CDR3 residues: CASRGPQDYSNQPQHF. The CDR3 region has the DNA TGTGCCAGCAGGGGGCCACAGGACTATAGCAATCAGCCCCAGCATTTT.

DNA of the CDR3: TGTGCCAGCAGTGACGGGGGGGCAGGGATGGGTGAGCAGTTCTTC. This translates into CASSDGGAGMGEQFF. J is TRBJ2-1 and V is TRBV6-4; D is possibly TRBD2 (7 bases). The CDR3 runs 15 residues. Germline CDR1 is MRHNA and CDR2 is SNTAGT. Between the trimmed V and J ends, which lost 2 bases and 9 bases, there was a span of 17 bases.

DNA of the CDR3: TGTGCCAGCAGTGAACTTAGCGGGAACTACAATGAGCAGTTCTTC. Translating gives CASSELSGNYNEQFF. The chain employs TRBV6-1 and TRBJ2-1; 8 bases agree with TRBD2. The germline V gene encodes CDR1 MNHNS and CDR2 SASEGT. After removal of 2 bases from V and 3 bases from J, the junction contained 3 bases not matched to a gene. This CDR3 region has 15 residues.

This rearrangement joins TRBV11-1 to TRBJ2-7; no definite D call. Germline values: CDR1 SGHAT, CDR2 FQDESV (reference sequence). The CDR3 is made up of 14 amino acids. Trimming pared 2 bases from V and 5 bases from J, leaving 13 bases between. CDR3 coding DNA: TGTGCCAGCAGCTTACAGCAGGTTGCGAACGAGCAGTACTTC. This translates into CASSLQQVANEQYF.

This rearrangement joins TRBV29-1 to TRBJ2-5; D unresolved. V dropped 3 bases and J dropped 2 bases, with 7 bases sitting between them. Germline CDR1 is SQVTM and CDR2 is ANQGSEA. CDR3 size: 12 residues. DNA of the CDR3: TGCAGCGTTGATATCAATCAAGAGACCCAGTACTTC. Protein sequence: CSVDINQETQYF.

The V gene is TRBV5-1, the J gene TRBJ2-7; D possibly matches TRBD1 or TRBD2 (5 bases each). The CDR3 is 15 residues long. V was shortened by 0 bases and J by 7 bases, with 17 bases between the two germline ends. Germline V gene sequence: CDR1 SGHRS, CDR2 YFSETQ. The DNA for the CDR3 is TGCGCCAGCAGCTTGGCCGTCGGGGCCCCTCTTGAGCAGTACTTC. Residues: CASSLAVGAPLEQYF. The full variable domain, completed using reference TRBV5-1 and TRBJ2-7, is KAGVTQTPRYLIKTRGQQVTLSCSPISGHRSVSWYQQTPGQGLQFLFEYFSETQRNKGNFPGRFSGRQFSNSRSEMNVSTLELGDSALYLCASSLAVGAPLEQYFGPGTRLTVT.

Concerning this clone itself: This same CDR3 is encoded by further DNA sequences in the sample. The CDR3 protein is CASSMGGLIDTQYF. CDR3 sequence (DNA): TGTGCCAGCAGTATGGGGGGTCTGATAGATACGCAGTATTTT. The V gene is TRBV27, the J gene TRBJ2-3; the D gene is possibly TRBD2 (6 bases). Germline V gene sequence: CDR1 MNHEY, CDR2 SMNVEV (reference sequence). V was trimmed by 5 bases and J by 5 bases, leaving 14 bases between them. The CDR3 length is 14 residues.

The chain recombines TRBV7-1 with TRBJ2-1; TRBD2 matches at 13 bases. TRBV7-1 is an ORF; its function is uncertain. The CDR3 spans 24 residues. Trimming cost V 3 bases and J 3 bases; bases outside gene matches: 26. CDR3 DNA: TGTGCCAGCAGCTCGAGAGGGGACGTACTAGCGGGAGGGCCGGGACGTGTGTTCTACAATGAGCAGTTCTTC. Its protein product is CASSSRGDVLAGGPGRVFYNEQFF.

This rearrangement joins TRBV7-6 to TRBJ2-3, with 10 positions matching TRBD2. Germline-derived CDR1 and CDR2 are SGHVS and FNYEAQ. With V trimmed by 5 bases and J by 3 bases, 8 bases remained unmatched. There are 16 residues in the CDR3. The CDR3 protein is CASSTRLAGPTDTQYF. The CDR3 DNA is TGTGCCAGCAGCACCCGACTAGCGGGCCCGACAGATACGCAGTATTTT.

The chain is built from TRBV6-6 and TRBJ1-5; D might be TRBD1 (5 bases). CDR1 and CDR2 (germline): MNHNY, SVGAGI (reference sequence). The CDR3 consists of 13 residues. Trimming shortened V by 2 bases and J by 6 bases, and 8 bases separated the two germline ends. The CDR3 DNA reads as TGTGCCAGCAGTTACGGGGGGAGTCAGCCCCAGCATTTT. It translates to CASSYGGSQPQHF.

The chain is built from TRBV4-1 and TRBJ2-5; possible D gene TRBD1, 6 bases. Germline assignment: CDR1 MGHRA and CDR2 YSYEKL. The CDR3 length is 17 residues. Trimming left V 4 bases short and J 0 bases short, with 18 bases between. The CDR3 bases are TGCGCCAGCAGCCGTACGCCCCGGGACACGTACCAAGAGACCCAGTACTTC. Encoded protein: CASSRTPRDTYQETQYF.

The rearrangement joins TRBV5-1 to TRBJ1-3; D call uncertain. V lost 0 bases, J lost 0 bases, and 7 bases lay in between. Looked up from germline, CDR1 is SGHRS and CDR2 is YFSETQ. The CDR3 extends over 15 amino acids. As DNA, the CDR3 is TGCGCCAGCAGCTTGGACAGCTTCTCTGGAAACACCATATATTTT. Protein: CASSLDSFSGNTIYF.

The rearrangement joins TRBV14 to TRBJ2-7; perhaps TRBD1 as D (6 bases). The CDR3 spans 14 residues. V was pared by 2 bases and J by 6 bases, with 14 bases between. Germline V gene sequence: CDR1 SGHDN, CDR2 FVKESK. In DNA, the CDR3 is TGTGCCAGCAGCCAATGGCAGGGGAGTAGCGAGCAGTACTTC. The encoded protein is CASSQWQGSSEQYF.

The chain is built from TRBV11-2 and TRBJ2-2; weak D call: TRBD2 (5 bases). With 5 bases removed from V and 1 base from J, the gap between germline ends came to 14 bases. CDR1 SGHAT and CDR2 FQNNGV come from the germline V gene. The CDR3 has 16 residues. This chain's CDR3 is CASSLNPAGNTGELFF. Written as DNA, the CDR3 is TGTGCCAGCAGCCTCAATCCGGCGGGGAACACCGGGGAGCTGTTTTTT.

The rearrangement joins TRBV11-3 to TRBJ2-4; no reliable D call. The CDR3 totals 16 residues. Germline lookup yields CDR1 SGHNT and CDR2 YENEEA. Between the trimmed V and J ends, which lost 1 base and 0 bases, there was a span of 10 bases. This CDR3 reads CASSLGAELAKNIQYF. In nucleotides, the CDR3 is TGTGCCAGCAGCTTAGGCGCGGAACTAGCCAAAAACATTCAGTACTTC.

This chain uses TRBV11-2 with TRBJ2-1; possible D gene TRBD2, 6 bases. Trimming pared 5 bases from V and 0 bases from J, leaving 20 bases between. This CDR3 has 18 residues. Germline values: CDR1 SGHAT, CDR2 FQNNGV. The CDR3 sequence is CASSPPQPSVRSYNEQFF. In nucleotides, the CDR3 is TGTGCCAGCAGCCCACCACAACCTAGCGTTCGCTCCTACAATGAGCAGTTCTTC.

The rearrangement joins TRBV28 to TRBJ1-2, with 7 bases that match TRBD1. This CDR3 has 13 residues. CDR1 is MDHEN and CDR2 is SYDVKM in the germline V gene. Trimming at V came to 6 bases and at J to 1 base, leaving 2 bases not matched to a gene. The CDR3 nucleotides are TGTGCCAGCAGGGGGACAGTTAACTATGGCTACACCTTC. The encoded protein is CASRGTVNYGYTF.

V usage is TRBV18 and J usage is TRBJ1-4; possible D gene TRBD1, 5 bases. V was clipped by 4 bases and J by 12 bases, with 15 bases between them. Germline CDR1 KGHSH, CDR2 LQKENI. CDR3 length: 13 residues. As DNA, the CDR3 is TGTGCCAGCTCACAAGGGACGGACCGGGAACTGTTTTTT. Its protein product is CASSQGTDRELFF.

The chain carries TRBV28 and TRBJ1-4, with D perhaps matching TRBD1 (6 bases). The CDR3 is made up of 17 amino acids. Looked up from germline, CDR1 is MDHEN and CDR2 is SYDVKM. V was trimmed by 5 bases and J by 4 bases, leaving 20 bases between them. The CDR3 DNA reads TGTGCCAGCAGTCCTTGCCGTCCAGGGGCCTGTAATGAAAAACTGTTTTTT. It translates to CASSPCRPGACNEKLFF.

The CDR3 sequence: CASSPRGRNEQYF. The CDR3 nucleotides read TGTGCCAGCAGCCCTAGGGGTCGTAATGAGCAGTACTTC. The chain recombines TRBV7-6 with TRBJ2-7; perhaps TRBD1 as D (5 bases). The CDR3 is 13 amino acids. The V and J ends lost 5 bases and 7 bases respectively, with 15 bases between them. Germline assignment: CDR1 SGHVS and CDR2 FNYEAQ.

This chain links TRBV10-3 with TRBJ1-5, with TRBD1 matching over 7 bases. Trimming cost V 5 bases and J 2 bases; bases outside gene matches: 6. This CDR3 spans 15 amino acids. CDR1 and CDR2 (germline): ENHRY, SYGVKD. CDR3 in DNA: TGTGCCATCAGTAACAGACAGGGAGGCAATCAGCCCCAGCATTTT. Its protein is CAISNRQGGNQPQHF.

The rearrangement joins TRBV27 to TRBJ2-5; possibly TRBD2 for D (6 bases). CDR1 and CDR2 (germline): MNHEY, SMNVEV (reference sequence). Trimming removed 7 bases from V and 2 bases from J, with 11 bases in between. CDR3 length equals 13 residues. CDR3 in DNA: TGTGCCAGCACGAGGGCGGGGCAAGAGACCCAGTACTTC. It translates to CASTRAGQETQYF.

In this sample, this clone turned up once. The rearrangement uses TRBV5-8 and TRBJ1-4, with 9 bases that match TRBD1. Germline values: CDR1 SGHTS, CDR2 YDEGEE. The CDR3 contains 16 residues. The V gene end was trimmed by 2 bases and the J gene end by 8 bases; junction bases not matched to a gene: 10. The CDR3 DNA reads as TGTGCCAGCAGCTTCGGGGACAGGGCATTCACGGAAAAACTGTTTTTT. Its protein product is CASSFGDRAFTEKLFF.

This chain links TRBV7-9 with TRBJ1-2, with D unclear. In germline, CDR1 is SEHNR, CDR2 FQNEAQ (reference sequence). The CDR3 consists of 14 residues. Trimming shortened V by 3 bases and J by 0 bases, and 8 bases separated the two germline ends. CDR3 region: CASSFSKANYGYTF. CDR3 coding DNA: TGTGCCAGCAGCTTTTCCAAAGCTAACTATGGCTACACCTTC.

J is TRBJ2-2 and V is TRBV7-9; no reliable D call. The V end was cut by 3 bases, the J end by 6 bases, with 11 bases between. The CDR3 totals 14 residues. Germline CDR1 and CDR2: SEHNR and FQNEAQ (reference sequence). The CDR3 region is CASSFSSAAGELFF. The DNA of the CDR3 is TGTGCCAGCAGCTTCTCTTCTGCGGCCGGGGAGCTGTTTTTT.